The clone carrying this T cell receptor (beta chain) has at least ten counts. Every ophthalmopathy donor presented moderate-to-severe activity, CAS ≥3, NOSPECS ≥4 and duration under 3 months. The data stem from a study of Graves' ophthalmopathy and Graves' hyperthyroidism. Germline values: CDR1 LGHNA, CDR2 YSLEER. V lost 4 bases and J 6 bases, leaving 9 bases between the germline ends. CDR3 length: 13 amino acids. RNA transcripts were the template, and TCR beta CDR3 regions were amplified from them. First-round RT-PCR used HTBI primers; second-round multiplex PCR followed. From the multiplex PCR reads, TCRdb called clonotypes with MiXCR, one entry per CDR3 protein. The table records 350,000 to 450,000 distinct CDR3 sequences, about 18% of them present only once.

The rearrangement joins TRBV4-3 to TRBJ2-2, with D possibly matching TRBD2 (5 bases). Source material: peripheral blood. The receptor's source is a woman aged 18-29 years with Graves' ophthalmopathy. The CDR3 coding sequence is TGCGCCAGCAGCCTACTAGAAGCCGGGGAGCTGTTTTTT. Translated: CASSLLEAGELFF.